This entry is about one TCR beta chain. Its antigen is still unknown. This sample was included in a study of blood T cells in healthy people across ages. Sample-barcoded 5' priming and a J-beta primer mix drove a second PCR of roughly 6 to 12 cycles. Tags on each cDNA molecule came from a template-switch adaptor with 12 random nucleotides. Sequencing recovered at least 2.5 million CDR3-containing paired-end reads from each sample. MiXCR, run by TCRdb on the 5' RACE reads, gives a single entry per CDR3 protein. The repertoire consists of approximately 830,000 distinct CDR3 sequences, with roughly 60% occurring once and the leading ten covering about a quarter. CDR3 size: 15 residues. Losses at the gene ends were 0 bases for V and 10 bases for J; bases not matched to a gene: 5. Germline V lookup: CDR1 MGHDK, CDR2 SYGVNS. Broader study findings: Lack of knowledge of donor CMV status possibly confounded expanded clonotype changes. Those diversity estimates obtained from one million T cells were thought to be underestimates.

J is TRBJ2-1 and V is TRBV25-1, with 11 bases identical to TRBD1. The sequence came from a man aged 25 to 45 in good health. The sequenced sample consisted of blood. CDR3 nucleotides: TGTGCCAGCAGTGAATATAGGACAGGGGGCGTGGAGCAGTTCTTC. Protein product: CASSEYRTGGVEQFF. The whole variable domain, remainder taken from reference TRBV25-1 and TRBJ2-1, is EADIYQTPRYLVIGTGKKITLECSQTMGHDKMYWYQQDPGMELHLIHYSYGVNSTEKGDLSSESTVSRIRTEHFPLTLESARPSHTSQYLCASSEYRTGGVEQFFGPGTRLTVL.